A single sample gave rise to the 7 T cell receptor beta chains below, sequenced in a study of graft-versus-host responses after intestinal transplantation. Sequencing used immunoSEQ multiplex PCR; TCRdb keeps in-frame clones, though not all of them. Here the sample spans about 130,000 clones, nearly 95% being singletons. No antigen has been assigned to these receptors. The input for sequencing was unstimulated CD4+ T cells sorted from spleen or lymph node cells, taken before intestinal transplant. The receptors shown here come from a human donor who received an intestinal transplant.

The chain couples TRBV5-1 to TRBJ2-1; tentatively, D is TRBD1 (6 bases). This CDR3 contains 15 residues. In germline, CDR1 is SGHRS, CDR2 YFSETQ. The V and J ends lost 6 bases and 2 bases respectively, with 15 bases between them. In DNA form, the CDR3 reads TGCGCCAGCACTATGACAGGAGATCCCTACAATGAGCAGTTCTTC. Encoded protein: CASTMTGDPYNEQFF.

The chain links TRBV28 to TRBJ2-3; a weak D match, TRBD2 (6 bases). Trimming took 4 bases from V and 1 from J, leaving 12 bases between them. The CDR3 is 15 residues long. Germline lookup yields CDR1 MDHEN and CDR2 SYDVKM. The CDR3 sequence is CASSSPGAGTDTQYF. The DNA of the CDR3 is TGTGCCAGCAGTTCTCCGGGAGCGGGCACAGATACGCAGTATTTT.

The chain carries TRBV6-5 and TRBJ1-1, with TRBD1 as a possible D gene (5 bases). Germline V CDR1 and CDR2: MNHEY, SVGAGI. V was cut by 6 bases and J by 5 bases, with 19 bases left in between. This CDR3 is 15 amino acids long. CDR3 sequence reads: CASSWGGGIRTEAFF. For the CDR3, the DNA is TGTGCCAGCAGCTGGGGTGGGGGGATCAGAACTGAAGCTTTCTTT.

The chain couples TRBV7-8 to TRBJ2-3; 9 bases match TRBD1. V trimming: 6 bases; J trimming: 5 bases; junction bases outside the gene matches: 9. This CDR3 is built from 15 residues. In germline, CDR1 is SGHVS, CDR2 FQNEAQ. In DNA, the CDR3 is TGTGCCAGCAGGCAGGGACAGGGATCGATAGATACGCAGTATTTT. Residues: CASRQGQGSIDTQYF.

The chain links TRBV10-3 to TRBJ2-7, with 7 positions matching TRBD2. Germline CDR1 ENHRY, CDR2 SYGVKD. This CDR3 is 17 amino acids long. V was clipped by 5 bases and J by 0 bases; unmatched bases: 13. The CDR3 spells CAISPGTSGTNSYEQYF. The CDR3 DNA reads as TGTGCCATCAGTCCTGGGACTTCCGGGACTAACTCCTACGAGCAGTACTTC.

The chain uses TRBV28 and TRBJ2-1, with D unclear. The length of the CDR3 is 13 residues. V lost 8 bases and J 0 bases, leaving 8 bases between the germline ends. Germline V lookup: CDR1 MDHEN, CDR2 SYDVKM. CDR3 protein: CASASSSYNEQFF. In nucleotides, the CDR3 is TGTGCCAGCGCTTCGAGCTCCTACAATGAGCAGTTCTTC.

This chain uses TRBV28 with TRBJ2-3; 11 nucleotides line up with TRBD1. Germline assignment: CDR1 MDHEN and CDR2 SYDVKM. The V gene end was trimmed by 3 bases and the J gene end by 5 bases; junction bases not matched to a gene: 7. The CDR3 totals 16 residues. The CDR3 region has the DNA TGTGCCAGCAGTTTTACTACGGGACAGGGGGAAGATACGCAGTATTTT. It translates to CASSFTTGQGEDTQYF.